This TCR beta chain was obtained from a study of cytomegalovirus exposure and HLA in healthy donors. Study-level results: Some TCR beta chains (roughly 160 of them) were listed as cytomegalovirus-associated. Most subjects' HLA-A and HLA-B alleles were reportedly predicted from TCR beta sequences. DRB1 showed the most TCR associations and HLA-C the fewest in a later analysis, as rates varied by HLA locus. Among the most significant clusters, several appeared linked to common viral pathogens in a later analysis.

The PCR ran on 60 Vbeta and 13 Jbeta primers. The assay was immunoSEQ multiplex PCR, and TCRdb's table has in-frame clones only and misses some. The sample records 120,000 or so clones, roughly 74% being singletons. Concerning this clone: The antigen remains unidentified.

The receptor's source is a woman in her 50s in good health and CMV-seropositive. The material sequenced was PBMCs.

CDR3 DNA sequence: TGTGCCAGCAGCTTAGGCGGGGCAACTAATGAAAAACTGTTTTTT. Protein sequence: CASSLGGATNEKLFF. This chain links TRBV11-1 with TRBJ1-4; D is unclear. In germline, CDR1 is SGHAT, CDR2 FQDESV (reference sequence). The CDR3 covers 15 residues. With 1 base removed from V and 0 bases from J, the gap between germline ends came to 6 bases.